This T cell receptor (beta chain) comes out of a study of blood T cell repertoires in COVID-19. About the study: Samples taken during acute and convalescent COVID-19 were collected in the United States, Italy and Spain. T cells, B-cell-depleted T cells, or PBMCs supplied cDNA or gDNA.

Per the original methods: Amplification of reference gene primers provided the estimated nucleated cell counts. The assay was immunoSEQ multiplex PCR, and TCRdb's table has in-frame clones only and misses some. For V, J and clone size, that table is used; D and trimming come from the DNA. The table records some 85,000 clones, roughly 78% of them present only once. The material sequenced was peripheral blood. This TCR derives from a woman older than 75 with acute or convalescent COVID-19.

CDR3 in DNA: TGTGCCAGCAGCCCGAGCGGGGGGGCCGGAGAGACCCAGTACTTC. Encoded protein: CASSPSGGAGETQYF. The V call is TRBV9, the J call TRBJ2-5, with 10 bases that match TRBD2. Per germline, CDR1 SGDLS and CDR2 YYNGEE. The junction had 7 bases not matched to a gene; V was cut back by 4 bases and J by 4 bases. The CDR3 is made up of 15 amino acids.